This record covers a single TCR beta chain. Treatment of the sample: some 19 received Ad26.COV2.S at low or high dose, single or two shots; roughly five received placebo; per-sample allocation not given. Samples came from day 63 after the first vaccine or placebo injection. An 18-55-year-old adult in Boston served as donor. This sample was included in a study of Ad26.COV2.S vaccination and SARS-CoV-2 variants. Measured with immunoSEQ multiplex PCR; TCRdb has only the in-frame clones, and not every one. Of around 370,000 clones in the sample, roughly 84% were seen once. The CDR3 contains 13 residues. Unmatched junction bases numbered 7, after V lost 10 bases and J lost 3 bases. Germline V lookup: CDR1 MNHEY, CDR2 SVGAGI.

The receptor comes from a person between 18 and 65 years old who received the Ad26.COV2.S COVID-19 vaccine or a placebo. The J gene is TRBJ2-3, the V gene TRBV6-5, with 7 bases matching TRBD1. Source: peripheral blood, taken in a trial of Ad26.COV2.S vaccine versus placebo. The CDR3 DNA sequence: TGTGCCACCAAGAGACAGGGAACAGATACGCAGTATTTT. Protein: CATKRQGTDTQYF.